The T cell receptor (beta chain) described here comes from a study of shared clonotypes between healthy human individuals. As concerns this clone: The same CDR3 is also encoded by other DNA sequences in this sample.

Naive CD8 populations comprised CD45RO-negative cells positively selected for CCR7, excluding terminally differentiated effector memory CD45RA+ cells. Germline CDR1 and CDR2: SGHRS and YFSETQ. The CDR3 is 14 residues long. Germline trimming cut 0 bases from V and 4 bases from J; bases unmatched to any gene: 2. Some clones are missing from TCRdb's copy, which holds only in-frame ones; the method was immunoSEQ multiplex PCR. The sample lists around 620,000 clones, about 95% seen once, with about 0.11% in the top ten. The sequence came from a woman between 25 and 40 years old in good health. The chain uses TRBV5-1 and TRBJ2-7; the match to TRBD1 covers 9 bases. Sequenced input: naive CD8+ T cells sorted from blood. CDR3 in DNA: TGCGCCAGCAGCTTGGACAGGGGGCGGTACGAGCAGTACTTC. This encodes CASSLDRGRYEQYF.